Listed below are T cell receptor beta chains from one sample, sequenced in a study of cytomegalovirus exposure and HLA in healthy donors. Measured with immunoSEQ multiplex PCR; TCRdb has only the in-frame clones, and not every one. The sample consists of roughly 150,000 clones, around 79% of them appearing once. The material sequenced was PBMCs. These receptors were collected from a man aged 18 to 30 in good health and CMV-seronegative. CDR3s include the opening cysteine and the closing phenylalanine or tryptophan. The D gene is left open where the match is weak. The size field is filled for only some rows; it gives once, few, many or a size class.

size,V,J,D,CDR3,DNA
.,TRBV6-5,TRBJ2-7,.,CASRAPHRGGEQYF,TGTGCCAGCCGCGCCCCCCACAGGGGGGGCGAGCAGTACTTC
few,TRBV7-9,TRBJ2-6,.,CASSLLRGGANVLTF,TGTGCCAGCAGTCTACTAAGAGGGGGGGCCAACGTCCTGACTTTC
.,TRBV11-2,TRBJ1-2,TRBD1,CASSSTGIYGYTF,TGTGCCAGCAGCTCGACAGGGATCTATGGCTACACCTTC
.,TRBV7-2,TRBJ2-3,TRBD2,CASSLAPGGAGGRNGDTQYF,TGTGCCAGCAGCTTAGCCCCCGGGGGAGCGGGAGGGCGAAATGGAGATACGCAGTATTTT
.,TRBV7-9,TRBJ1-2,TRBD1,CASSPGTAFPNYGYTF,TGTGCCAGCAGCCCGGGGACAGCATTCCCTAACTATGGCTACACCTTC
.,TRBV10-1,TRBJ2-2,.,CASSEWGAGELFF,TGCGCCAGCAGTGAGTGGGGAGCCGGGGAGCTGTTTTTT
.,TRBV19,TRBJ1-3,.,CASTGREGNTIYF,TGTGCCAGTACCGGGAGGGAAGGAAACACCATATATTTT
.,TRBV25-1,TRBJ2-3,TRBD2,CASSESPLAGGSTDTQYF,TGTGCCAGCAGTGAATCCCCTTTAGCGGGAGGAAGCACAGATACGCAGTATTTT
.,TRBV18,TRBJ2-5,TRBD2,CASSPSTSGMSETQYF,TGTGCCAGCTCACCATCCACTAGCGGGATGAGTGAGACCCAGTACTTC
.,TRBV19,TRBJ2-7,TRBD1,CASSPYRDRVYEQYF,TGTGCCAGTAGTCCGTACCGGGACAGGGTCTACGAGCAGTACTTC
.,TRBV7-7,TRBJ2-7,TRBD2,CASSPGLGDEQYF,TGTGCCAGCAGCCCCGGACTAGGGGACGAGCAGTACTTC
few,TRBV7-8,TRBJ2-7,.,CASSFRDEQYF,TGTGCCAGCAGCTTCCGGGACGAGCAGTACTTC
few,TRBV7-2,TRBJ1-5,.,CASSLDAGNQPQHF,TGTGCCAGCAGCTTAGACGCAGGCAATCAGCCCCAGCATTTT
.,TRBV2,TRBJ1-3,TRBD1,CASSRDREHTIYF,TGTGCCAGCAGTCGGGACAGGGAACACACCATATATTTT
.,TRBV27,TRBJ2-1,TRBD2,CASSSGLAGGREQFF,TGTGCCAGCAGTTCAGGGCTAGCGGGAGGGCGTGAGCAGTTCTTC
.,TRBV7-9,TRBJ1-2,.,CASSFDTLGGYTF,TGTGCCAGCAGCTTCGACACCCTCGGTGGCTACACCTTC
.,TRBV5-4,TRBJ2-7,.,CASSLRDILSYEQYF,TGTGCCAGCAGCCTCCGGGACATCCTCTCCTACGAGCAGTACTTC
.,TRBV7-2,TRBJ2-7,TRBD2,CASSLVAGGGNYEQYF,TGTGCCAGCAGCTTGGTAGCGGGAGGGGGGAACTACGAGCAGTACTTC
once,TRBV19,TRBJ1-5,TRBD1,CASSKMTGSNQPQHF,TGTGCCAGTAGTAAAATGACAGGGAGCAATCAGCCCCAGCATTTT
.,TRBV9,TRBJ1-4,TRBD1,CASSVTGGETNEKLFF,TGTGCCAGCAGCGTCACAGGGGGGGAAACTAATGAAAAACTGTTTTTT
.,TRBV19,TRBJ2-7,TRBD2,CASSDSGGSYEQYF,TGTGCCAGTAGTGACAGCGGGGGTTCCTACGAGCAGTACTTC
few,TRBV5-1,TRBJ2-1,.,CASSLELATYNEQFF,TGCGCCAGCAGCTTGGAACTAGCCACCTACAATGAGCAGTTCTTC
few,TRBV6-5,TRBJ2-7,TRBD1,CASSAMTGSRYEQYF,TGTGCCAGCAGTGCAATGACAGGGTCGCGATACGAGCAGTACTTC
few,TRBV10-3,TRBJ1-5,.,CAIRPGRELAQHF,TGTGCCATCAGACCCGGACGGGAGTTGGCCCAGCATTTT
.,TRBV7-9,TRBJ2-7,.,CSPKGDEQYF,TGTTCCCCCAAGGGGGACGAGCAGTACTTC
.,TRBV5-1,TRBJ2-7,TRBD1,CASSLGGQSYEQYF,TGCGCCAGCAGCTTGGGGGGACAGTCCTACGAGCAGTACTTC
.,TRBV5-4,TRBJ2-5,TRBD2,CASSQGLAGDQETQYF,TGTGCCAGCAGTCAAGGACTAGCGGGAGATCAAGAGACCCAGTACTTC
.,TRBV29-1,TRBJ2-1,.,CSGESSYNEQFF,TGCAGCGGGGAGAGCTCCTACAATGAGCAGTTCTTC
.,TRBV5-1,TRBJ1-3,TRBD1,CASSLIGQGNTIYF,TGCGCCAGCAGCTTAATCGGACAGGGGAACACCATATATTTT
.,TRBV11-2,TRBJ2-5,TRBD1,CASSLDRGRETQYF,TGTGCCAGCAGCTTAGACAGGGGGCGCGAGACCCAGTACTTC
.,TRBV10-2,TRBJ1-6,TRBD1,CASSPQGAVNSPLHF,TGCGCCAGCAGTCCCCAGGGGGCCGTTAATTCACCCCTCCACTTT
.,TRBV5-6,TRBJ1-1,.,CASSRERNTEAFF,TGTGCCAGCAGCAGGGAGAGGAACACTGAAGCTTTCTTT
.,TRBV9,TRBJ2-1,TRBD1,CASSERQGEGEQFF,TGTGCCAGCAGCGAACGACAGGGGGAGGGTGAGCAGTTCTTC
.,TRBV7-2,TRBJ1-1,.,CASSFTFFNTEAFF,TGTGCCAGCAGCTTTACTTTTTTTAACACTGAAGCTTTCTTT
.,TRBV14,TRBJ2-7,TRBD2,CASSLGLVLSEQYF,TGTGCCAGCAGCCTCGGACTAGTTTTGAGCGAGCAGTACTTC
.,TRBV7-2,TRBJ2-7,.,CASSLRQFYEQYF,TGTGCCAGCAGCTTACGCCAGTTCTACGAGCAGTACTTC
.,TRBV28,TRBJ1-1,TRBD1,CASTPTGGPWTEAFF,TGTGCCAGCACCCCGACAGGGGGCCCGTGGACTGAAGCTTTCTTT
.,TRBV7-9,TRBJ2-1,TRBD2,CASSLVVLAGVNEQFF,TGTGCCAGCAGCTTAGTCGTCCTAGCGGGAGTGAATGAGCAGTTCTTC
.,TRBV7-2,TRBJ2-1,.,CASSLLANEQFF,TGTGCCAGCAGCTTACTAGCAAATGAGCAGTTCTTC
.,TRBV14,TRBJ1-1,.,CASSLAPGYTEAFF,TGTGCCAGCAGCCTCGCGCCGGGTTACACTGAAGCTTTCTTT
.,TRBV5-1,TRBJ2-1,.,CASSPRVATNNEQFF,TGCGCCAGCAGCCCCCGGGTTGCGACCAACAATGAGCAGTTCTTC
.,TRBV27,TRBJ2-7,.,CASSSGSAYEQYF,TGTGCCAGCAGTTCAGGCTCTGCCTACGAGCAGTACTTC
.,TRBV9,TRBJ2-5,TRBD2,CASSPPRGVGDQETQYF,TGTGCCAGCAGCCCCCCCCGGGGGGTTGGGGACCAAGAGACCCAGTACTTC
.,TRBV9,TRBJ1-5,TRBD1,CASNRKPWDRLSQPQHF,TGTGCCAGCAACCGTAAACCATGGGACAGGTTAAGCCAGCCCCAGCATTTT
few,TRBV6-1,TRBJ2-3,TRBD2,CASSEVAGGPDTQYF,TGTGCCAGCAGTGAAGTAGCGGGAGGGCCAGATACGCAGTATTTT
.,TRBV5-4,TRBJ1-4,.,CASHRATNEKLFF,TGTGCCAGCCATCGGGCAACTAATGAAAAACTGTTTTTT
.,TRBV19,TRBJ2-7,TRBD2,CASSGPANSGRSPYEQYF,TGTGCCAGTAGTGGTCCCGCGAATAGCGGGAGGTCCCCCTACGAGCAGTACTTC
.,TRBV28,TRBJ1-5,.,CTSSSGGSNQPQHF,TGTACCAGCAGTTCCGGAGGGAGCAATCAGCCCCAGCATTTT
.,TRBV9,TRBJ1-5,.,CASSLRATNQPQHF,TGTGCCAGCAGCCTCAGGGCGACCAATCAGCCCCAGCATTTT
once,TRBV11-2,TRBJ2-7,.,CASSPIRGSYEQYF,TGTGCCAGCAGCCCAATCCGAGGGTCCTACGAGCAGTACTTC
.,TRBV2,TRBJ1-2,.,CASSDVAGTNYGYTF,TGTGCCAGCAGTGATGTTGCGGGCACTAACTATGGCTACACCTTC
.,TRBV4-3,TRBJ2-7,.,CASSRGQSPNYEQYF,TGCGCCAGCAGCCGCGGACAGAGCCCTAATTACGAGCAGTACTTC